The 30 T cell receptor beta chains in this list originate from one sample, sequenced in a study of cytomegalovirus exposure and HLA in healthy donors. PCR involved 60 Vbeta and 13 Jbeta primers. This table comes from immunoSEQ multiplex PCR, and its TCRdb copy is limited to in-frame clones, with some not included. Here the sample spans around 190,000 clones, roughly four fifths being singletons. Sequencing was performed on PBMCs. The receptors were gathered from a woman in her twenties or thirties in good health and CMV-seropositive.

The chain is built from TRBV5-1 and TRBJ2-1; D might be TRBD1 (6 bases). Germline V lookup: CDR1 SGHRS, CDR2 YFSETQ. Deletions cut 4 bases from V and 2 bases from J, with 13 bases between. The CDR3 sequence is 15 residues long. The CDR3 coding sequence is TGCGCCAGCAGCCGGGACACCACAACCTACAATGAGCAGTTCTTC. Residues: CASSRDTTTYNEQFF.

The chain carries TRBV28 and TRBJ2-5; 9 positions match TRBD1. Matching the DNA end better, TRBJ2-7 makes the J call doubtful. CDR1 is MDHEN, CDR2 SYDVKM, per germline. The CDR3 has 15 residues. CDR3 DNA: TGTGCCAGCAGCTACAGGGGGCGAAACTCCTACGAGCAGTACTTC. It is translated as CASSYRGRNSYEQYF.

The chain employs TRBV2 and TRBJ2-3; possibly TRBD2 for D (5 bases). CDR3 size: 17 residues. Germline V gene data show CDR1 as SNHLY and CDR2 as FYNNEI. V lost 6 bases and J 2 bases, leaving 21 bases between the germline ends. The DNA for the CDR3 is TGTGCCAGCAGGGTAGTGACGGACCTAGCTGACACAGATACGCAGTATTTT. Protein: CASRVVTDLADTDTQYF. The full variable domain, completed using reference TRBV2 and TRBJ2-3, is EPEVTQTPSHQVTQMGQEVILRCVPISNHLYFYWYRQILGQKVEFLVSFYNNEISEKSEIFDDQFSVERPDGSNFTLKIRSTKLEDSAMYFCASRVVTDLADTDTQYFGPGTRLTVL.

This clone was picked up one time. V usage is TRBV9 and J usage is TRBJ1-1; maybe TRBD1 (6 bases). Trimming took off 4 bases at V and 0 bases at J, with 22 bases between the two ends. Germline values: CDR1 SGDLS, CDR2 YYNGEE. The CDR3 spans 18 residues. DNA of the CDR3: TGTGCCAGCAGCCAAACGAGGCGAAACGACAGGCTGAACACTGAAGCTTTCTTT. Translated: CASSQTRRNDRLNTEAFF.

The chain has TRBV6-5 and TRBJ1-2; possibly TRBD1 for D (5 bases). V lost 2 bases and J lost 8, with 12 bases in between. The CDR3 sequence is 13 residues long. In germline, CDR1 is MNHEY, CDR2 SVGAGI. This CDR3 reads CASSYTGPGGYTF. The CDR3, as DNA: TGTGCCAGCAGTTACACAGGCCCAGGCGGCTACACCTTC.

This clone is a singleton in its sample. The CDR3 DNA reads as TGTGCCAGCAGAGTTGATAGCGGGAGTCGGTATTTT. Its protein product is CASRVDSGSRYF. This sequence joins TRBV28 and TRBJ2-3; 9 bases are a match to TRBD2. J lost 14 bases, V lost 6 bases, and 9 bases had no gene match. This CDR3 is 12 amino acids long. Germline V CDR1 and CDR2: MDHEN, SYDVKM. Drawing the rest from reference TRBV28 and TRBJ2-3, the complete variable domain is DVKVTQSSRYLVKRTGEKVFLECVQDMDHENMFWYRQDPGLGLRLIYFSYDVKMKEKGDIPEGYSVSREKKERFSLILESASTNQTSMYLCASRVDSGSRYFGPGTRLTVL.

The V gene is TRBV28, the J gene TRBJ2-7; 9 nucleotides agree with TRBD2. Germline trimming cut 6 bases from V and 2 bases from J; bases unmatched to any gene: 5. The CDR3 consists of 14 residues. In germline, CDR1 is MDHEN, CDR2 SYDVKM. The CDR3 sequence: CASSETSGTYEQYF. The CDR3 nucleotides are TGTGCCAGCAGCGAGACTAGCGGTACCTACGAGCAGTACTTC.

The gene calls are TRBV28 and TRBJ2-1, with 10 bases matching TRBD1. Germline V gene data show CDR1 as MDHEN and CDR2 as SYDVKM. The CDR3 runs to 14 residues. Trimming cost V 5 bases and J 6 bases; bases outside gene matches: 4. Here the CDR3 reads CASSGTGATNEQFF. CDR3 nucleotides: TGTGCCAGCAGTGGGACAGGGGCAACCAATGAGCAGTTCTTC.

V is TRBV15 and J is TRBJ2-5, with 8 bases identical to TRBD1. Germline V gives CDR1 LNHNV, CDR2 YYDKDF (reference sequence). The J segment lost 9 bases and the V segment lost 3 bases, leaving 6 bases of the junction unmatched. CDR3 length: 13 residues. CDR3 protein: CATSRDRVWSQYF. Here the CDR3 DNA reads TGTGCCACCAGCAGGGACAGGGTGTGGTCCCAGTACTTC.

V gene TRBV2 combines with J gene TRBJ2-7, with 7 positions matching TRBD2. J gave up 1 base and V 6 bases, and 6 bases lay outside the gene matches. CDR3 length: 14 residues. Germline CDR1 reads SNHLY; CDR2 reads FYNNEI. CDR3 in DNA: TGTGCCAGCAGGGCTAGCGGTCAATCCTACGAGCAGTACTTC. Translation gives CASRASGQSYEQYF. Full variable domain (rest looked up from reference TRBV2 and TRBJ2-7): EPEVTQTPSHQVTQMGQEVILRCVPISNHLYFYWYRQILGQKVEFLVSFYNNEISEKSEIFDDQFSVERPDGSNFTLKIRSTKLEDSAMYFCASRASGQSYEQYFGPGTRLTVT.

The chain carries TRBV16 and TRBJ1-5; D remains ambiguous. From germline, CDR1 is KGHSY and CDR2 FQNENV. Trimming cost V 5 bases and J 4 bases, with 12 bases left between them. The CDR3 is 14 amino acids. The CDR3 bases are TGTGCCAGCAGCTTTTCAACAGCTAATCAGCCCCAGCATTTT. Translated, it gives CASSFSTANQPQHF.

The chain couples TRBV27 to TRBJ2-1; 7 nucleotides agree with TRBD2. J lost 15 bases, V lost 3 bases, and 17 bases had no gene match. Germline CDR1 MNHEY, CDR2 SMNVEV (reference sequence). The CDR3 totals 15 residues. The CDR3 sequence: CASSLVGGPGIGGFF. In nucleotides, the CDR3 is TGTGCCAGCAGTTTGGTGGGAGGGCCGGGGATTGGTGGGTTCTTC.

This chain links TRBV27 with TRBJ2-7; maybe TRBD2 (5 bases). The V end was cut by 5 bases, the J end by 2 bases, with 19 bases between. The CDR3 spans 16 residues. Germline V gene lookup returns CDR1 MNHEY and CDR2 SMNVEV (reference sequence). This CDR3 reads CASSARAAGSTYEQYF. As DNA, the CDR3 is TGTGCCAGCAGTGCGCGGGCCGCAGGTTCGACCTACGAGCAGTACTTC.

There are a few counts of this clone. The chain carries TRBV5-5 and TRBJ2-7; TRBD2 matches 7 bases. This CDR3 has 15 amino acids. The J segment lost 4 bases and the V segment lost 4 bases, leaving 11 bases of the junction unmatched. CDR1 SGHKS and CDR2 YYEKEE come from the germline V gene (reference sequence). This CDR3 is CASSPRLADRYEQYF. The CDR3 DNA is TGTGCCAGCAGCCCCAGACTAGCCGATAGATACGAGCAGTACTTC.

The V gene is TRBV5-6, the J gene TRBJ2-7, with 7 bases lining up with TRBD2. The V gene end was trimmed by 3 bases and the J gene end by 7 bases; junction bases not matched to a gene: 4. Per the germline V gene, CDR1 is SGHDT and CDR2 is YYEEEE. The CDR3 is 12 residues long. The CDR3 coding sequence is TGTGCCAGCAGCTGGCCGGGGGGTGAGCAGTACTTC. It specifies CASSWPGGEQYF.

V is TRBV7-9 and J is TRBJ1-2; 10 nucleotides agree with TRBD1. CDR1 and CDR2 from the germline V gene are SEHNR and FQNEAQ (reference sequence). Trimming at V came to 1 base and at J to 6 bases, leaving 8 bases not matched to a gene. The CDR3 extends over 16 amino acids. The CDR3 nucleotides read TGTGCCAGCAGCTTAGAGACAGGGGGCGCCCCAAATGGCTACACCTTC. It is translated as CASSLETGGAPNGYTF.

This chain joins TRBV11-2 and TRBJ1-2; the D gene is possibly TRBD1 (6 bases). V was cut by 3 bases and J by 7 bases, with 24 bases left in between. Germline V gene data show CDR1 as SGHAT and CDR2 as FQNNGV. The CDR3 covers 17 residues. The chain's CDR3 is CASSLFTGGAPRGGYTF. The CDR3 nucleotides read TGTGCCAGCAGCTTGTTTACGGGGGGGGCCCCCCGGGGTGGCTACACCTTC.

This sequence joins TRBV27 and TRBJ2-7, with D possibly being TRBD2 (5 bases). Trimming pared 8 bases from V and 2 bases from J, leaving 19 bases between. CDR1 is MNHEY and CDR2 is SMNVEV in the germline V gene (reference sequence). The CDR3 runs 15 residues. The DNA for the CDR3 is TGTGCCAGCGCCCCCTGGCGGGCAACTACCTACGAGCAGTACTTC. Its protein product is CASAPWRATTYEQYF.

The chain has TRBV19 and TRBJ2-1; TRBD2 aligns across 7 bases. Germline CDR1 is LNHDA and CDR2 is SQIVND (reference sequence). V was clipped by 4 bases and J by 0 bases; unmatched bases: 3. This CDR3 comprises 15 residues. CDR3: CASSKGRGSYNEQFF. The CDR3 DNA is TGTGCCAGTAGTAAAGGGAGGGGCTCCTACAATGAGCAGTTCTTC.

This clone has just a few counts. The chain carries TRBV29-1 and TRBJ2-7, with TRBD1 matching over 9 bases. Germline V CDR1 and CDR2: SQVTM, ANQGSEA. Losses at the gene ends were 3 bases for V and 5 bases for J; bases not matched to a gene: 5. The CDR3 loop spans 13 amino acids. CDR3 protein: CSVEGDRVHEQYF. CDR3 bases: TGCAGCGTTGAGGGGGACAGGGTACACGAGCAGTACTTC.

The chain has TRBV5-1 and TRBJ2-7, with D possibly TRBD2 on 6 matching bases. CDR3 length: 16 residues. V lost 2 bases and J lost 3, with 18 bases in between. CDR1 is SGHRS, CDR2 YFSETQ, per germline. The CDR3 loop reads CASSFTRAGTNYEQYF. The CDR3 DNA follows: TGCGCCAGCAGCTTCACCCGGGCGGGAACCAACTACGAGCAGTACTTC.

The J gene is TRBJ2-3, the V gene TRBV10-3, with TRBD2 matching 13 bases. The CDR3 is 18 residues long. The germline V gene encodes CDR1 ENHRY and CDR2 SYGVKD. Trimming took 1 base from V and 1 from J; bases not matched to a gene: 5. The CDR3 coding sequence is TGTGCCATCAGTGAGTTAATTGGACTAGCGGGAGGCACAGATACGCAGTATTTT. Encoded protein: CAISELIGLAGGTDTQYF.

The chain has TRBV7-9 and TRBJ1-2; D perhaps matches TRBD1 (5 bases). The germline V gene encodes CDR1 SEHNR and CDR2 FQNEAQ (reference sequence). Between the trimmed V and J ends, which lost 2 bases and 3 bases, there was a span of 13 bases. The CDR3 spans 15 residues. DNA of the CDR3: TGTGCCAGCAGCTTATGGGAGGGGAGGGACTATGGCTACACCTTC. Protein product: CASSLWEGRDYGYTF. Full variable domain (rest looked up from reference TRBV7-9 and TRBJ1-2): DTGVSQNPRHKITKRGQNVTFRCDPISEHNRLYWYRQTLGQGPEFLTYFQNEAQLEKSRLLSDRFSAERPKGSFSTLEIQRTEQGDSAMYLCASSLWEGRDYGYTFGSGTRLTVV.

In regard to this clone: Other DNA sequences in this specimen translate into the identical CDR3. J is TRBJ2-3 and V is TRBV28; D is undetermined. Per the germline V gene, CDR1 is MDHEN and CDR2 is SYDVKM. This CDR3 is built from 12 residues. Trimming left V 5 bases short and J 5 bases short, with 8 bases between. Here the CDR3 reads CASSPQVDTQYF. Written as DNA, the CDR3 is TGTGCCAGCAGTCCCCAGGTAGATACGCAGTATTTT. The whole variable domain, remainder taken from reference TRBV28 and TRBJ2-3, is DVKVTQSSRYLVKRTGEKVFLECVQDMDHENMFWYRQDPGLGLRLIYFSYDVKMKEKGDIPEGYSVSREKKERFSLILESASTNQTSMYLCASSPQVDTQYFGPGTRLTVL.

The rearrangement uses TRBV25-1 and TRBJ2-3; TRBD1 aligns across 8 bases. Germline-derived CDR1 and CDR2 are MGHDK and SYGVNS. This CDR3 has 14 residues. V was clipped by 5 bases and J by 3 bases; unmatched bases: 4. The CDR3 nucleotides read TGTGCCAGCAGTTGGACAGGGCGGACAGATACGCAGTATTTT. Residues: CASSWTGRTDTQYF.

The J gene is TRBJ2-3, the V gene TRBV19; possible D gene TRBD1, 6 bases. The V end was cut by 6 bases, the J end by 0 bases, with 19 bases between. This CDR3 has 17 amino acids. CDR1 and CDR2 from the germline V gene are LNHDA and SQIVND (reference sequence). This CDR3 is CASSMDSHPTSTDTQYF. The CDR3 DNA sequence: TGTGCCAGTAGCATGGACAGCCACCCCACTAGCACAGATACGCAGTATTTT.

The J gene is TRBJ2-1, the V gene TRBV4-1; 11 positions agree with TRBD2. The CDR3 totals 16 residues. CDR1 and CDR2 (germline): MGHRA, YSYEKL. V trimming: 5 bases; J trimming: 7 bases; junction bases outside the gene matches: 10. The CDR3 DNA is TGCGCCAGCAGCAGAGACGGACTAGCGGGCGTTAATGAGCAGTTCTTC. Translated, it gives CASSRDGLAGVNEQFF.

The chain has TRBV9 and TRBJ1-1; tentatively, D is TRBD1 (5 bases). The germline V gene encodes CDR1 SGDLS and CDR2 YYNGEE. The CDR3 is 14 residues long. The V end was cut by 2 bases, the J end by 1 base, with 9 bases between. In DNA form, the CDR3 reads TGTGCCAGCAGCGTCCTAGGACAGAACACTGAAGCTTTCTTT. As protein: CASSVLGQNTEAFF.

The chain has TRBV19 and TRBJ2-1; the D gene is possibly TRBD2 (6 bases). The germline V gene encodes CDR1 LNHDA and CDR2 SQIVND (reference sequence). This CDR3 comprises 17 residues. V was shortened by 2 bases and J by 3 bases, with 17 bases between the two germline ends. The CDR3 loop reads CASSISVERGLYNEQFF. DNA of the CDR3: TGTGCCAGTAGTATAAGTGTAGAAAGGGGACTCTACAATGAGCAGTTCTTC.

The J gene is TRBJ2-1, the V gene TRBV7-9; D is unclear. Looked up from germline, CDR1 is SEHNR and CDR2 is FQNEAQ (reference sequence). V lost 1 base to trimming and J lost 0 bases, with 10 bases between them. The CDR3 loop spans 16 amino acids. This chain's CDR3 is CASSLGSSSSYNEQFF. CDR3 in DNA: TGTGCCAGCAGCTTAGGGTCTTCTAGCTCCTACAATGAGCAGTTCTTC. The variable domain in full, with the rest retrieved from reference TRBV7-9 and TRBJ2-1, is DTGVSQNPRHKITKRGQNVTFRCDPISEHNRLYWYRQTLGQGPEFLTYFQNEAQLEKSRLLSDRFSAERPKGSFSTLEIQRTEQGDSAMYLCASSLGSSSSYNEQFFGPGTRLTVL.